Listed below are T cell receptor beta chains from one sample, sequenced in a study of cytomegalovirus exposure and HLA in healthy donors. The protocol was immunoSEQ multiplex PCR, while the TCRdb copy is restricted to in-frame clones and leaves out a portion. The repertoire has about 100,000 clones, around three quarters of them found once; the top ten carry approximately 4.2%. Input material: PBMCs. The receptors shown here come from a female donor in good health and CMV-seropositive. Each CDR3 is given without its conserved first and last residue. Each record gives: V gene, J gene, CDR3 protein.

>TRBV4-3|TRBJ2-2
ASSQDLGPGVAGELF
>TRBV19|TRBJ1-2
ASRGQPNYGYT
>TRBV29-1|TRBJ2-2
SVRTGGTGELF
>TRBV6-5|TRBJ2-7
ASSYQDGDEQY
>TRBV6-5|TRBJ2-1
ASRRDYTHEQF
>TRBV4-1|TRBJ2-6
ASSPVPQVPSGANVLT
>TRBV6-1|TRBJ2-5
ASSSELQETQY
>TRBV7-6|TRBJ2-1
ASSLESGSSYNEQF
>TRBV10-2|TRBJ2-3
ASRFDRGLADTQY
>TRBV11-2|TRBJ2-3
ASSLWGTSGYTDTQY
>TRBV2|TRBJ1-2
ASSPVLGGYT
>TRBV6-1|TRBJ2-3
ASTLGAGAKDTQY
>TRBV10-3|TRBJ2-7
AISGGQGSYEQY
>TRBV5-1|TRBJ1-1
ASSLLIGGPRNTEAF
>TRBV19|TRBJ1-3
ASSNPRGDSGNTIY
>TRBV7-2|TRBJ1-3
ASSRLGGNTIY
>TRBV30|TRBJ2-5
AWGSLAGETQY
>TRBV30|TRBJ2-3
AWSTGAGPDTQY
>TRBV4-1|TRBJ2-7
ASSQAGQGASYEQY
>TRBV30|TRBJ1-4
AWSTRPRATNEKLF
>TRBV2|TRBJ2-7
ASSEEIPGQPIYEQY
>TRBV5-4|TRBJ2-6
ASSSPSGTLSGANGLT
>TRBV7-7|TRBJ2-1
ASSLEVAAPSGRTPYNEQF
>TRBV6-6|TRBJ2-3
ASRPLSGTDTQY
>TRBV19|TRBJ2-3
ASSIDWGRVADTQY
>TRBV10-3|TRBJ1-5
AISGGGNQPQH
>TRBV15|TRBJ2-3
ATSREGTGPGDTQY
>TRBV30|TRBJ1-1
AWGQGIQNTEAF
>TRBV5-4|TRBJ2-5
ASSSTAAKETQY
>TRBV6-1|TRBJ1-1
ASIWGLWNTEAF
>TRBV6-1|TRBJ1-2
ASTPPGAGGYA
>TRBV18|TRBJ2-6
ASSPLGGEGANVLT
>TRBV5-1|TRBJ2-1
ASSSAGNEQF
>TRBV4-2|TRBJ2-6
ASSQGGVGANVLT
>TRBV7-2|TRBJ2-1
ASSLGGLAGGRGF
>TRBV25-1|TRBJ1-4
ASSERRGANEKLF
>TRBV5-4|TRBJ2-7
ATARGSSYEQY
>TRBV6-5|TRBJ1-1
ASSIQGATEAF
>TRBV19|TRBJ1-2
ASSPPGTANYGYT
>TRBV6-5|TRBJ2-7
ASSHTPRYEQY
>TRBV4-1|TRBJ2-7
ASSGTGLESGYEQY
>TRBV18|TRBJ1-4
ASSPFSQELNEKLF
>TRBV5-8|TRBJ1-4
ASSRALPGEKLF
>TRBV2|TRBJ1-1
ASTYVPGQGLDTEAF
>TRBV7-9|TRBJ1-1
ASSLLRRAMNTEAF
>TRBV6-5|TRBJ1-2
ATQTRESYGYT
>TRBV2|TRBJ1-5
ASRGGQGAANQPQH
>TRBV18|TRBJ1-1
ASSPTLQGFTEAF
>TRBV5-3|TRBJ2-2
ARSRTGGGPCTGELF
>TRBV7-2|TRBJ2-3
ASSPGRTSGGADTQY
>TRBV4-2|TRBJ2-7
ASSQDVGVSSYEQY
>TRBV6-5|TRBJ1-6
ASSRGGSPPLPLH
>TRBV6-1|TRBJ2-7
ASSADRSYEQY
>TRBV7-2|TRBJ1-2
ASSLVGSGYT
>TRBV7-8|TRBJ2-3
ASSLEGERDTQY